This TCR beta chain derives from a study of T cells expressing NK-cell markers (dated by TCRdb to the early 2020s). General notes on the study: Three sorted T-cell subsets (CD3+CD56+NKG2C+, CD3+CD56+NKG2C- and CD3+CD56-NKG2C+) from under 10 donors had their TCR beta-chain repertoires profiled. The libraries were sequenced on Illumina HiSeq 2000/2500, MiSeq or NextSeq, producing 2 x 150 bp reads. The eight sequenced donors were randomly selected healthy volunteers, three men and five women. Seven of the eight sequenced donors were HCMV-seropositive and one was HCMV-seronegative.

Instrument on record: Illumina HiSeq 2000. The TCR beta cDNA libraries were made using 5'RACE template switching, a step that added both a universal primer site and unique molecular identifiers. cDNA synthesis was primed from the TCR beta constant segment and was followed by two successive PCR amplification steps. In the authors' own workflow: MIGEC was used to demultiplex reads and group reads by UMI, and MiTCR was used to assemble and quantify clonotypes. To exclude erroneous sequences, any TCR cDNA sequence not supported by at least two reads was discarded. The tcR package was used for downstream repertoire analysis, with clonotypes matched between fractions based on CDR3 nucleotide sequence plus V segment. VDJmatch was used to annotate antigen specificity against VDJdb, with one amino acid substitution in CDR3 allowed. The reads underwent TCRdb reprocessing, giving one record for each CDR3 protein sequence and no DNA. The V and J calls shown here were made by TCRdb, not taken from the authors' results. Per the sample table, the count is roughly 450,000 distinct CDR3 sequences. The top ten clones comprise approximately 1.5% of the sample.

Sequences DFQATT (CDR1) and SNEGSKA (CDR2) are obtained from the germline V gene (reference sequence). The CDR3 covers 15 residues, taking in both the cysteine and the phenylalanine. Only the protein sequence is given. What the study reported, not specific to this receptor: Those dominant clonotypes were again the most abundant among CD3+CD56-NKG2C+ cells in a few donors, at roughly 28.3-65%. In 6 or 7 donors, the dominant CD3+CD56+NKG2C+ clonotypes ranked among the top 10 CD8+ clonotypes, making up roughly 1.0-8% of CD8+ T cells. It remained unclear whether the expanded NKG2C-expressing T cell clones were specific for HCMV antigens.

Notes on this clonotype: Which antigen it targets is not known.

HCMV serostatus was determined by detecting HCMV-specific IgG in serum with a commercial ELISA kit. Peripheral blood mononuclear cells were isolated from blood by Ficoll density gradient centrifugation. The rearranged chain carries TRBV20-1 and TRBJ1-2; the TCRdb call, TRBD1, lacks DNA for checking. Sequenced sample: blood T cells: a sorted CD56 or NKG2C T cell subset, CD4+ or CD8+ T cells, or bulk PBMC T cells (not recorded which). The receptor was isolated from a woman aged 50 to 60 in good health. Donor details come from another sample of the same person, matched by shared clones. The CDR3 protein: CSARVLGQGDYGYTF.